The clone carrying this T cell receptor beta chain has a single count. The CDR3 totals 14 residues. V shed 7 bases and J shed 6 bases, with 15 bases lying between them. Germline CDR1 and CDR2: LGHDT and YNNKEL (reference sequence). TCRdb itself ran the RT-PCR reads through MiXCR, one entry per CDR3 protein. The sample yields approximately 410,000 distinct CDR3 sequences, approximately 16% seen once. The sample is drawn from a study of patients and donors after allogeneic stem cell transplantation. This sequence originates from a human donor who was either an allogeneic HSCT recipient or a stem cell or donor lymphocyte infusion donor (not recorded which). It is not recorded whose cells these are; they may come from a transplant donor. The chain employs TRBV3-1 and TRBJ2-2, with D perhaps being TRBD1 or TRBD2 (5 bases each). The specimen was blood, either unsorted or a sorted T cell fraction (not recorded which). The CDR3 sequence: CASTPRGTAGELFF. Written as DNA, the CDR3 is TGTGCCAGCACCCCGAGGGGTACCGCCGGGGAGCTGTTTTTT. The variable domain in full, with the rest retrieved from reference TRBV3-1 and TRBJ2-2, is DTAVSQTPKYLVTQMGNDKSIKCEQNLGHDTMYWYKQDSKKFLKIMFSYNNKELIINETVPNRFSPKSPDKAHLNLHINSLELGDSAVYFCASTPRGTAGELFFGEGSRLTVL.